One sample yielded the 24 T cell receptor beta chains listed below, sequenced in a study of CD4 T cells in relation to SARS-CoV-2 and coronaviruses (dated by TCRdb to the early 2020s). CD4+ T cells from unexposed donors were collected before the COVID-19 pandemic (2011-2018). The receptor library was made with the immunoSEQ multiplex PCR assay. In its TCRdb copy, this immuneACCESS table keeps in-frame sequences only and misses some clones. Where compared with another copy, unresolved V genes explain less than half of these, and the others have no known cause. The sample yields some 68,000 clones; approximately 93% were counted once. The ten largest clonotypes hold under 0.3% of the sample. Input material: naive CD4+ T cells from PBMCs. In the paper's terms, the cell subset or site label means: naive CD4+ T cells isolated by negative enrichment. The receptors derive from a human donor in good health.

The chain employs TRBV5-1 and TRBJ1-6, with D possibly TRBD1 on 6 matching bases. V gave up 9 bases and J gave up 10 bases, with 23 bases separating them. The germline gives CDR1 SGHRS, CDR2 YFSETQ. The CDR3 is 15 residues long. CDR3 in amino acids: CATSPEGGRGSPLHF. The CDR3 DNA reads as TGCGCCACTTCACCGGAAGGGGGGCGAGGGTCACCCCTCCACTTT.

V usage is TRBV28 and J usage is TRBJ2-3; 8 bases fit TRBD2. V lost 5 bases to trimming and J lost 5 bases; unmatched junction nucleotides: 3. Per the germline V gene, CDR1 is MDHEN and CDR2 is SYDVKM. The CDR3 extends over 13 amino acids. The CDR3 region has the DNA TGTGCCAGCAGTCCAAGCGGGGGAGATACGCAGTATTTT. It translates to CASSPSGGDTQYF. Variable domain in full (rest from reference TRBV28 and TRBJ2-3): DVKVTQSSRYLVKRTGEKVFLECVQDMDHENMFWYRQDPGLGLRLIYFSYDVKMKEKGDIPEGYSVSREKKERFSLILESASTNQTSMYLCASSPSGGDTQYFGPGTRLTVL.

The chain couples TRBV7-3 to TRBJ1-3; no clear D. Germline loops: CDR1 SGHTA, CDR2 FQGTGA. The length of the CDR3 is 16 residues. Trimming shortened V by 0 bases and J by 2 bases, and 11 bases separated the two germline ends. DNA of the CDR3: TGTGCCAGCAGCTTAACTGCGGGAGGCCCTGGAAACACCATATATTTT. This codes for CASSLTAGGPGNTIYF.

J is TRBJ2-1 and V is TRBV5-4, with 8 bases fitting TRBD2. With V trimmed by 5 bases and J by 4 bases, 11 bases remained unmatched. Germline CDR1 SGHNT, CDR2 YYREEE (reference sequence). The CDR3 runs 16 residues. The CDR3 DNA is TGTGCCAGCAGACCGAGAGCGGGAGATGGGTACAATGAGCAGTTCTTC. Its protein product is CASRPRAGDGYNEQFF.

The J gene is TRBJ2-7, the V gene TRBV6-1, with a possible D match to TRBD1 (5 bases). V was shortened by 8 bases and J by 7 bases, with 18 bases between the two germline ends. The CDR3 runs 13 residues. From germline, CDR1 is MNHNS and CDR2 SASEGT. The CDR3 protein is CASSLALQGEQYF. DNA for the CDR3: TGTGCCAGCTCCCTCGCTCTCCAGGGTGAGCAGTACTTC.

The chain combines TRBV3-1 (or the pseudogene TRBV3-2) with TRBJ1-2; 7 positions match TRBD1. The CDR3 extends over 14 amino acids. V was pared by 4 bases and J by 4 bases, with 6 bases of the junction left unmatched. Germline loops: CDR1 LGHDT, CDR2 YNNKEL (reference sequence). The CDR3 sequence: CASSRLTGSYGYTF. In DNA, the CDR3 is TGTGCCAGCAGCCGCCTGACAGGGAGCTATGGCTACACCTTC.

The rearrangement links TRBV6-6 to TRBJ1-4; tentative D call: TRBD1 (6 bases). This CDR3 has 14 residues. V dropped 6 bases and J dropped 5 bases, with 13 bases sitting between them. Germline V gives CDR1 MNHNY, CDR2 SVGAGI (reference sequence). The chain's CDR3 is CASRRGGPNEKLFF. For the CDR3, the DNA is TGTGCCAGCAGGCGGGGGGGGCCAAATGAAAAACTGTTTTTT.

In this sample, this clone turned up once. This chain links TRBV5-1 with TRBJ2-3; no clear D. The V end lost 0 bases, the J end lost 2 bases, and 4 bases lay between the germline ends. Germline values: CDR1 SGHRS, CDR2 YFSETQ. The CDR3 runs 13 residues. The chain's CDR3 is CASSLEATDTQYF. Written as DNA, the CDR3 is TGCGCCAGCAGCTTGGAGGCCACAGATACGCAGTATTTT. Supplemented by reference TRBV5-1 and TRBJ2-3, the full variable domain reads KAGVTQTPRYLIKTRGQQVTLSCSPISGHRSVSWYQQTPGQGLQFLFEYFSETQRNKGNFPGRFSGRQFSNSRSEMNVSTLELGDSALYLCASSLEATDTQYFGPGTRLTVL.

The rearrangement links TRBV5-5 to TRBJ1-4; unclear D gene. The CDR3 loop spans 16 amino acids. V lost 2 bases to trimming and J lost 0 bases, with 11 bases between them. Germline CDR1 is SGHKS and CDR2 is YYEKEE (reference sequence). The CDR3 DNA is TGTGCCAGCAGCTTATTTTTACTAGCAACTAATGAAAAACTGTTTTTT. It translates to CASSLFLLATNEKLFF. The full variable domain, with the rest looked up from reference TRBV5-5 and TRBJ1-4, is DAGVTQSPTHLIKTRGQQVTLRCSPISGHKSVSWYQQVLGQGPQFIFQYYEKEERGRGNFPDRFSARQFPNYSSELNVNALLLGDSALYLCASSLFLLATNEKLFFGSGTQLSVL.

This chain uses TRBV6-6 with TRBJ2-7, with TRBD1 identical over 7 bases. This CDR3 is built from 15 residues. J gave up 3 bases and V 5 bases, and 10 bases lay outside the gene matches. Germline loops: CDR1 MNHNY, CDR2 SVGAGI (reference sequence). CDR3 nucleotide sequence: TGTGCCAGCAGTCAGCCCGGGACAGCAAACTACGAGCAGTACTTC. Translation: CASSQPGTANYEQYF.

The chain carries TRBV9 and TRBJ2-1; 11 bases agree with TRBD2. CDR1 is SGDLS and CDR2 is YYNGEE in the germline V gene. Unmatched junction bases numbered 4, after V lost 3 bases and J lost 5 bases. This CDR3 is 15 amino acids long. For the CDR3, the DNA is TGTGCCAGCAGCGCGGGACTAGCGGCTCACAATGAGCAGTTCTTC. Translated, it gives CASSAGLAAHNEQFF.

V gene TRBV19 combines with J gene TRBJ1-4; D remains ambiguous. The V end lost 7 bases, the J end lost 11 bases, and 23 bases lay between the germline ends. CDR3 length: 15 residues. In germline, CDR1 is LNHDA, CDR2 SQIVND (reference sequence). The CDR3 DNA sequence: TGTGCCAGTACTATCCTCGGCTCTCCTGCAGACAAACTGTTTTTT. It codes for CASTILGSPADKLFF.

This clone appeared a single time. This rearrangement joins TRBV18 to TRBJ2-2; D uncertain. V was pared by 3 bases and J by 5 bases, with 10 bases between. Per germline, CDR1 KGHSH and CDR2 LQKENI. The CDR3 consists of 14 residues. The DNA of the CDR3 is TGTGCCAGCTCACCTGCCGACCGGACCGGGGAGCTGTTTTTT. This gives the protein CASSPADRTGELFF.

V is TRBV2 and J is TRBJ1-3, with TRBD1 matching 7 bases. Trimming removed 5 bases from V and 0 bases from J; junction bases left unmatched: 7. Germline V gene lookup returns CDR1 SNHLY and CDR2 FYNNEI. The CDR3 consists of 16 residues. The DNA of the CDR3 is TGTGCCAGCAGTCGTGACAGGGTTAACTCTGGAAACACCATATATTTT. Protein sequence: CASSRDRVNSGNTIYF.

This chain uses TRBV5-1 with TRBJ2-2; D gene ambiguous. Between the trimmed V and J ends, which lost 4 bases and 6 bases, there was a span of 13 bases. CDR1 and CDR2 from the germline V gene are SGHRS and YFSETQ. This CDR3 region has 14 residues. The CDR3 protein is CASSPQASPGELFF. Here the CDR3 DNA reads TGCGCCAGCAGCCCCCAAGCGAGCCCCGGGGAGCTGTTTTTT.

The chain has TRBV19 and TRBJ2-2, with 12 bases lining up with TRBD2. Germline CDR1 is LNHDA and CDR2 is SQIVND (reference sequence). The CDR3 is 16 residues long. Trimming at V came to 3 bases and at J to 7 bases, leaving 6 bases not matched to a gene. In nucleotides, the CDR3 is TGTGCCAGTAGTATTCTAGCGGGAGGGCCGGTCGGGGAGCTGTTTTTT. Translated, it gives CASSILAGGPVGELFF.

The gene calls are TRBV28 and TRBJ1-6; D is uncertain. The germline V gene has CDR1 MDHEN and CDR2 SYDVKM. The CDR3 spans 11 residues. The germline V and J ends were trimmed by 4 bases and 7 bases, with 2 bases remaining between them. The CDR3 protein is CASSSNSPLHF. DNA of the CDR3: TGTGCCAGCAGTTCAAATTCACCCCTCCACTTT.

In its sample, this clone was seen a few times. The chain's CDR3 is CASSLAQGEQFF. The CDR3 DNA is TGTGCCAGCAGCTTGGCCCAGGGCGAGCAGTTCTTC. This chain connects TRBV5-6 to TRBJ2-1; TRBD1 might be the D (5 bases). Trimming took off 0 bases at V and 10 bases at J, with 8 bases between the two ends. Germline values: CDR1 SGHDT, CDR2 YYEEEE. The CDR3 sequence is 12 residues long.

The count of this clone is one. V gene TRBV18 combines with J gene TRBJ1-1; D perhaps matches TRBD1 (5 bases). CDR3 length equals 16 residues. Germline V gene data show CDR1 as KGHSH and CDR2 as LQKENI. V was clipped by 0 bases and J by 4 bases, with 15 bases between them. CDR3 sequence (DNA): TGTGCCAGCTCACCACCGAAGCGGGGGTCGAGCACTGAAGCTTTCTTT. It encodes CASSPPKRGSSTEAFF. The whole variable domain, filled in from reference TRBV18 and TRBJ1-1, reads NAGVMQNPRHLVRRRGQEARLRCSPMKGHSHVYWYRQLPEEGLKFMVYLQKENIIDESGMPKERFSAEFPKEGPSILRIQQVVRGDSAAYFCASSPPKRGSSTEAFFGQGTRLTVV.

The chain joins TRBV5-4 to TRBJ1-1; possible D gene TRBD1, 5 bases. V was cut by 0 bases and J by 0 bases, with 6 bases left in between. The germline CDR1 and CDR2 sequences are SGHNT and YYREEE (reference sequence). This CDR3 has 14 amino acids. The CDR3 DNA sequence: TGTGCCAGCAGCTTGGAAGGGGTGAACACTGAAGCTTTCTTT. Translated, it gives CASSLEGVNTEAFF.

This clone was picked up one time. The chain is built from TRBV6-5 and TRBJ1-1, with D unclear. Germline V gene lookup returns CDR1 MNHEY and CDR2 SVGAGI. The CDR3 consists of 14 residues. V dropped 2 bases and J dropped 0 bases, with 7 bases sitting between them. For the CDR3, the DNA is TGTGCCAGCAGTTACGTCCCGATGAACACTGAAGCTTTCTTT. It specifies CASSYVPMNTEAFF.

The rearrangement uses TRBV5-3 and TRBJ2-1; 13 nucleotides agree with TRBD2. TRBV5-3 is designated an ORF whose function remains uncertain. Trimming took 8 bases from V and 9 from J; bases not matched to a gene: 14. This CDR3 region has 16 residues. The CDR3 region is CASNRTGLAGKVEQFF. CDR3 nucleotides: TGTGCCAGCAACAGGACGGGACTAGCGGGGAAGGTTGAGCAGTTCTTC.

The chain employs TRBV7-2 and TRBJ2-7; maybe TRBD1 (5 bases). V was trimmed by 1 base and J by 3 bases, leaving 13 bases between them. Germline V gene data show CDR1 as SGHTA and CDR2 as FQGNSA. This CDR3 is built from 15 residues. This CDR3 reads CASSLVRALDYEQYF. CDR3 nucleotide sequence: TGTGCCAGCAGCTTAGTCAGGGCACTGGACTACGAGCAGTACTTC.

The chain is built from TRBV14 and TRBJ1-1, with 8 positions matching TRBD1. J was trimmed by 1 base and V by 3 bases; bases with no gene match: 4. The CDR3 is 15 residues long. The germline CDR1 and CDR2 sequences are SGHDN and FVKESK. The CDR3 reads CASSHSGQGNTEAFF. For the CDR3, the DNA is TGTGCCAGCAGCCACTCCGGACAGGGGAACACTGAAGCTTTCTTT. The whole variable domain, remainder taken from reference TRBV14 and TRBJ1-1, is EAGVTQFPSHSVIEKGQTVTLRCDPISGHDNLYWYRRVMGKEIKFLLHFVKESKQDESGMPNNRFLAERTGGTYSTLKVQPAELEDSGVYFCASSHSGQGNTEAFFGQGTRLTVV.